The rows below give T cell receptor beta chains drawn from one sample of a study of early T cells in non-severe SARS-CoV-2 infection. From the 5' RACE reads, TCRdb called clonotypes with MiXCR, one entry per CDR3 protein. The sample holds some 88,000 distinct CDR3 sequences, roughly 17% seen once. The source was whole blood, collected at baseline. The receptors were sampled from an adult who was a healthcare worker with PCR-confirmed SARS-CoV-2 infection or an uninfected control (not recorded which). Each CDR3 is given with its conserved first and last residue. D genes are given only for firm matches. Size values are once, few and many counts, or a class for expanded clones, and some rows have none.

j_gene,d_gene,abundance,v_gene,CDR3nt,CDR3aa
TRBJ1-1,.,few,TRBV6-2/TRBV6-3,TGTGCCAGCAGTTACTCATCAATAGGGAACACTGAAGCTTTCTTT,CASSYSSIGNTEAFF
TRBJ2-1,.,.,TRBV7-8,TGTGCCAGCAGCTTCAAGCGGGACAACAACAATGAGCAGTTCTTC,CASSFKRDNNNEQFF
TRBJ2-7,TRBD2,.,TRBV7-8,TGTGCCAGCAGCTTAGACCTTAGCGGGCGCTACGAGCAGTACTTC,CASSLDLSGRYEQYF
TRBJ2-7,.,.,TRBV9,TGTGCCAGCAGCCATTCACCCTCCAACGAGCAGTACTTC,CASSHSPSNEQYF
TRBJ2-7,.,many,TRBV20-1,TGCAGTGCTAGAGAGGGGACTGGCCCTTACGAGCAGTACTTC,CSAREGTGPYEQYF
TRBJ2-3,TRBD2,many,TRBV28,TGTGCCAGCAGGCCGGCACTAGCGGGTTCCTCTAGCACAGATACGCAGTATTTT,CASRPALAGSSSTDTQYF
TRBJ2-4,.,.,TRBV12-3/TRBV12-4,TGTGCCAGCAGCGAGGACAGAAACATTCAGTACTTC,CASSEDRNIQYF
TRBJ2-3,.,.,TRBV6-6,TGTGCCAGCAGACCGAGCCAGGTCGAAAAAGGGGGGAAAGGTACGCAGTATTTT,CASRPSQVEKGGKGTQYF
TRBJ2-7,TRBD2,.,TRBV20-1,TGCAGTGCTAGCGCTAGCGGGACCGCCGAGCAGTACTTC,CSASASGTAEQYF
TRBJ2-1,TRBD1,few,TRBV2,TGTGCCAGGGGACAGACATACAATGAGCAGTTCTTC,CARGQTYNEQFF
TRBJ1-2,.,few,TRBV7-9,TGTGCCAGCAGCTGGGGGGACGGACCCTATGGCTACACCTTC,CASSWGDGPYGYTF
TRBJ2-7,.,many,TRBV29-1,TGCAGCGTTGAAGAGGACAGAGCCTACGAGCAGTACTTC,CSVEEDRAYEQYF
TRBJ2-3,TRBD2,.,TRBV29-1,TGCAGCGTTGAGCTAGCGGGAGCCACAGATACGCAGTATTTT,CSVELAGATDTQYF
TRBJ2-3,.,.,TRBV28,TGTGCCAGCGGACGGGGTACGCAGTATTTT,CASGRGTQYF
TRBJ2-5,.,few,TRBV20-1,TGCAGTGCTAGAAGGGGGACCCAGTACTTC,CSARRGTQYF
TRBJ2-4,TRBD1,.,TRBV10-3,TGTGCCATCAGTAACCTACGGACAGGGCAAGGAGAAAACATTCAGTACTTC,CAISNLRTGQGENIQYF
TRBJ1-1,TRBD1,.,TRBV3-1,TGTGCCAGCAGCTGGACAGGGTCTTACTCGGGCGCTTTCTTT,CASSWTGSYSGAFF
TRBJ2-1,.,.,TRBV6-6,TGTGCCAGCATGGCCCCCGGACGGAATGAGCAGTTCTTC,CASMAPGRNEQFF
TRBJ1-5,TRBD1,.,TRBV20-1,TGCAGTGCTAGTGTTGACAGGGTAAGGTTGCCCCAGCATTTT,CSASVDRVRLPQHF
TRBJ1-1,TRBD1,many,TRBV25-1,TGTGCCAGCAGTGAATCGCTAAAGGGACAGGGCAGAGCTTTCTTT,CASSESLKGQGRAFF
TRBJ1-3,.,many,TRBV28,TGTGCCAGCAGTATTTGGGCAGGGCGCTCAACCTCTGGAAACACCATATATTTT,CASSIWAGRSTSGNTIYF
TRBJ2-2,.,many,TRBV11-2,TGTGCCAGCAGCTTACCCGGGGAGCTGTTTTTT,CASSLPGELFF
TRBJ1-1,.,medium-sized,TRBV20-1,TGCAGTGCTAGAGCGCAGACAGGACCGAACACTGAAGCTTTCTTT,CSARAQTGPNTEAFF
TRBJ2-3,.,.,TRBV29-1,TGCAGCGTTGAGAGGGATAGCACAGATACGCAGTATTTT,CSVERDSTDTQYF
TRBJ2-3,TRBD2,.,TRBV14,TGTGCCAGCAGCCAGGAGGGAGGGAATACGCAGTATTTT,CASSQEGGNTQYF
TRBJ2-1,.,.,TRBV11-1,TGTGCCAGCAGCTTAGCCCCTTACGAGCAGTTCTTC,CASSLAPYEQFF
TRBJ2-7,TRBD2,few,TRBV28,TGTGCCAGCAGTTTACCAGCAGGGACTAGTTCCTACGAGCAGTACTTC,CASSLPAGTSSYEQYF
TRBJ2-7,.,.,TRBV28,TGTGCCAGCAGTTCTCCAGGGCCCCCCTACGAGCAGTACTTC,CASSSPGPPYEQYF
TRBJ2-2,TRBD1,.,TRBV9,TGTGCCAGCAGCGTAGGGGACAGGGTTTTTTCCGGGGAGCTGTTTTTT,CASSVGDRVFSGELFF
TRBJ2-3,TRBD1,few,TRBV24-1,TGTGCCACCAGTGAGACCACAGGGGGTCGCACAGATACGCAGTATTTT,CATSETTGGRTDTQYF
TRBJ2-1,TRBD2,.,TRBV27,TGTGCCAGCAGTTTATCCGCTAGCGGATCAAGCTCCTACAATGAGCAGTTCTTC,CASSLSASGSSSYNEQFF
TRBJ1-4,.,few,TRBV5-1,TGCGCCAGCAACGGAGATAATGAAAAACTGTTTTTT,CASNGDNEKLFF
TRBJ1-1,TRBD1,few,TRBV15,TGTGCCACCAGCACTGGGTTGGTATCATCACTCAGGGGGCCGGACACTGAAGCTTTCTTT,CATSTGLVSSLRGPDTEAFF
TRBJ2-7,TRBD1,few,TRBV28,TGTGCCAGCAGGGGGACAGGGAACCCCTACGAGCAGTACTTC,CASRGTGNPYEQYF
TRBJ2-5,.,.,TRBV7-9,TGTGCCAGCAGCTCCCACAGGGTAGGCGAGACCCAGTACTTC,CASSSHRVGETQYF
TRBJ1-1,.,.,TRBV20-1,TGCAGTGCTAGAGGGGGTCACACTGAAGCTTTCTTT,CSARGGHTEAFF
TRBJ2-5,TRBD1,.,TRBV5-1,TGCGCCAGCAGCACAGGGACAGGGGTATTCGGAGAGACCCAGTACTTC,CASSTGTGVFGETQYF
TRBJ1-2,.,many,TRBV12-3/TRBV12-4,TGTGCCAGCAGTCCAATATTGCGGACAGCCTATGGCTACACCTTC,CASSPILRTAYGYTF
TRBJ2-5,.,.,TRBV18,TGTGCCAGCTCACGCAACGAAGAGACCCAGTACTTC,CASSRNEETQYF
TRBJ1-5,.,.,TRBV20-1,TGCAGTGCTAGGGGCGATGGCAATCAGCCCCAGCAATTT,CSARGDGNQPQQF
TRBJ2-7,TRBD2,few,TRBV20-1,TGCAGTGCTTCGGGACTAGCGGGAGTCAGCTACGAGCAGTACTTC,CSASGLAGVSYEQYF
TRBJ1-6,.,.,TRBV6-5,TGTGCCAGCAGTCCCTTCGGGGGGCAATATGTTTCACCCCTCCACTTT,CASSPFGGQYVSPLHF
TRBJ2-1,TRBD2,few,TRBV9,TGTGCCAGCAGCGAAAGCGGGAGTCCCTACAATGAGCAGTTCTTC,CASSESGSPYNEQFF
TRBJ1-1,TRBD1,.,TRBV5-6,TGTGCCAGCAGCTCCGGACAGGGGGACACTGAAGCTTTCTTT,CASSSGQGDTEAFF
TRBJ2-1,.,many,TRBV6-5,TGTGCCAGCAGAGTTACAGAGTCGGCGGATGAGCAGTTCTTC,CASRVTESADEQFF
TRBJ1-5,.,.,TRBV11-2,TGTGCCAGCAGCATTACCTCGGACCAGCCCCAGCATTTT,CASSITSDQPQHF
TRBJ2-7,.,many,TRBV20-1,TGCAGTGCTAGAGAGGGCGACTGGGAGCAGTACTTC,CSAREGDWEQYF
TRBJ1-6,TRBD1,.,TRBV25-1,TGTGCCAGCAGTGAACAACAGGGGGCCAATTCACCCCTCCACTTT,CASSEQQGANSPLHF
TRBJ1-4,.,.,TRBV3-1,TGTGCCAGCAGCCGAAATAATGAAAAACTGTTTTTT,CASSRNNEKLFF
TRBJ2-7,.,.,TRBV19,TGTGCCAGTAGTGCAGGATCGGAGCAGTACTTC,CASSAGSEQYF